The 20 T cell receptor beta chains reported below all come from one sample, sequenced in a study of blood T cells in healthy people across ages. Sample-barcoded 5' priming and a J-beta primer mix drove a second PCR of roughly 6 to 12 cycles. A single record per CDR3 protein comes from TCRdb applying MiXCR to the 5' RACE reads. The profile covers roughly 1.7 million distinct CDR3 sequences, with around 35% appearing a single time and 11% taken by the ten largest. The material sequenced was blood. All receptors come from a young woman in good health.

This clonotype has just a few counts. V gene TRBV10-3 combines with J gene TRBJ2-3; 8 nucleotides line up with TRBD2. Germline loops: CDR1 ENHRY, CDR2 SYGVKD. This CDR3 spans 14 amino acids. Trimming at V came to 11 bases and at J to 1 base, leaving 8 bases not matched to a gene. In nucleotides, the CDR3 is TGTGCCGCGCGTAGCGGGGTGGGCACAGATACGCAGTATTTT. It translates to CAARSGVGTDTQYF.

Only a few counts were recorded for this clonotype. The chain uses TRBV7-9 and TRBJ2-7, with D uncertain. V lost 5 bases and J 7 bases, leaving 15 bases between the germline ends. Germline CDR1 reads SEHNR; CDR2 reads FQNEAQ (reference sequence). This CDR3 has 13 residues. Here the CDR3 reads CASSPKAPREQYF. Written as DNA, the CDR3 is TGTGCCAGCAGCCCAAAGGCACCTAGGGAGCAGTACTTC. Filled out from reference TRBV7-9 and TRBJ2-7, the complete variable domain reads DTGVSQNPRHKITKRGQNVTFRCDPISEHNRLYWYRQTLGQGPEFLTYFQNEAQLEKSRLLSDRFSAERPKGSFSTLEIQRTEQGDSAMYLCASSPKAPREQYFGPGTRLTVT.

Of note for this clonotype: Compared with germline, one end of the junction differs, possibly owing to a read error. The J gene is TRBJ1-4, the V gene TRBV27; D not certain. The CDR3 loop spans 14 amino acids. Germline values: CDR1 MNHEY, CDR2 SMNVEV (reference sequence). CDR3 in amino acids: CAGSQIGRKEKLFF. The CDR3 DNA reads TGTGCCGGCAGTCAGATAGGGAGAAAGGAAAAACTGTTTTTT.

V and J are TRBV30 and TRBJ2-5; maybe TRBD2 (5 bases). This CDR3 is built from 13 residues. Trimming removed 3 bases from V and 11 bases from J, with 19 bases in between. The germline V gene has CDR1 GTSNPN and CDR2 SVGIG (reference sequence). CDR3 sequence: CAWSPGMGSWQYF. The CDR3 region has the DNA TGTGCCTGGAGCCCCGGGATGGGGAGTTGGCAGTACTTC.

This clonotype was recorded a few times. V gene TRBV13 combines with J gene TRBJ2-7; 7 nucleotides match TRBD2. CDR3 size: 15 residues. V was pared by 5 bases and J by 4 bases, with 11 bases of the junction left unmatched. CDR1 is PRHDT, CDR2 FYEKMQ, per germline (reference sequence). This CDR3 is CASSPAGGSKYEQYF. The DNA of the CDR3 is TGTGCCAGCAGCCCTGCCGGCGGGAGTAAATACGAGCAGTACTTC.

DNA of the CDR3: TGTGCCAGCAGCCGTTCTGGGGGGCGCTTGAACTATGGCTACACCTTC. The encoded protein is CASSRSGGRLNYGYTF. The rearrangement uses TRBV7-9 and TRBJ1-2; tentative D call: TRBD1 (6 bases). Germline assignment: CDR1 SEHNR and CDR2 FQNEAQ (reference sequence). The V end lost 5 bases, the J end lost 2 bases, and 18 bases lay between the germline ends. This CDR3 has 16 amino acids.

Written as DNA, the CDR3 is TGTGCCAGTAGTCTCCGGGACATTAACTCACCCCTCCACTTT. Translating it yields CASSLRDINSPLHF. The genes are TRBV19 and TRBJ1-6, with a tentative D call TRBD1 (6 bases). In germline, CDR1 is LNHDA, CDR2 SQIVND (reference sequence). CDR3 length: 14 amino acids. The V end lost 5 bases, the J end lost 10 bases, and 15 bases lay between the germline ends.

The rearrangement joins TRBV5-1 to TRBJ2-7; 8 bases fit TRBD1. CDR1 is SGHRS and CDR2 is YFSETQ in the germline V gene. There are 16 residues in the CDR3. Germline trimming cut 0 bases from V and 4 bases from J; bases unmatched to any gene: 9. This chain's CDR3 is CASSLEGLGQVYEQYF. The CDR3 DNA follows: TGCGCCAGCAGCTTGGAAGGTCTGGGACAGGTTTACGAGCAGTACTTC.

This chain links TRBV28 with TRBJ2-7; maybe TRBD2 (6 bases). V lost 3 bases to trimming and J lost 7 bases, with 16 bases between them. Germline values: CDR1 MDHEN, CDR2 SYDVKM. The CDR3 sequence is 14 residues long. The CDR3 DNA sequence: TGTGCCAGCAGTTTGGGGGGTCCTGGGTGGGAGCAGTACTTC. It specifies CASSLGGPGWEQYF.

This clonotype was detected only a few times. The rearrangement joins TRBV6-8 to TRBJ1-2, with TRBD1 identical over 7 bases. The CDR3 length is 15 residues. J lost 4 bases, V lost 11 bases, and 16 bases had no gene match. Germline V gene sequence: CDR1 MNHGY, CDR2 SAAAGT. In nucleotides, the CDR3 is TGTGCCCCAGGGGAACAGGGGAACGACTTCTATGGCTACACCTTC. It yields the protein CAPGEQGNDFYGYTF.

This clonotype was picked up a small number of times. The rearrangement uses TRBV20-1 and TRBJ2-7, with 7 bases aligning to TRBD2. The CDR3 is 16 residues long. Germline V lookup: CDR1 DFQATT, CDR2 SNEGSKA (reference sequence). The trim removed 0 bases at V and 0 bases at J, leaving 8 bases unmatched. The CDR3 loop reads CSARDGDSGYSYEQYF. Written as DNA, the CDR3 is TGCAGTGCTAGAGATGGTGATAGCGGGTACTCCTACGAGCAGTACTTC.

The CDR3 DNA reads as TGTGCCAGCAGGCCCGGCCCGAGCGGGTGGTTTGAAGATACGCAGTATTTT. Protein: CASRPGPSGWFEDTQYF. The V and J genes are TRBV12-3 or TRBV12-4 and TRBJ2-3; a possible D gene is TRBD2 (6 bases). Trimming cost V 6 bases and J 5 bases, with 24 bases left between them. The CDR3 is made up of 17 amino acids.

This clonotype occurred a few times. The CDR3 loop is CASSTYSSGPDTQYF. CDR3 bases: TGCGCCAGCAGCACGTACTCTAGCGGGCCAGATACGCAGTATTTT. This chain links TRBV5-1 with TRBJ2-3; TRBD2 aligns across 8 bases. This CDR3 comprises 15 residues. The V gene's germline CDR1 is SGHRS and CDR2 YFSETQ. J gave up 4 bases and V 4 bases, and 8 bases lay outside the gene matches. Looking up the rest from reference TRBV5-1 and TRBJ2-3 gives the full variable domain: KAGVTQTPRYLIKTRGQQVTLSCSPISGHRSVSWYQQTPGQGLQFLFEYFSETQRNKGNFPGRFSGRQFSNSRSEMNVSTLELGDSALYLCASSTYSSGPDTQYFGPGTRLTVL.

Worth noting for this clonotype: Compared with germline, one end of the junction differs, possibly owing to a read error. This sequence joins TRBV5-1 and TRBJ2-1; D call uncertain. Germline V gene sequence: CDR1 SGHRS, CDR2 YFSETQ. The CDR3 spans 16 residues. CDR3 sequence (DNA): TGCGCCCGCAGCCCTCTGGGTGAAAGCTCCTACAATGAGCAGTTCTTC. This codes for CARSPLGESSYNEQFF.

This sequence joins TRBV20-1 and TRBJ2-1; D is tentatively TRBD1 or TRBD2 (6 bases each). This CDR3 has 14 amino acids. Per germline, CDR1 DFQATT and CDR2 SNEGSKA (reference sequence). V lost 3 bases and J 2 bases, leaving 11 bases between the germline ends. CDR3 sequence: CSASKGGTYNEQFF. The CDR3 nucleotides read TGCAGTGCTAGCAAGGGGGGCACCTACAATGAGCAGTTCTTC.

This clonotype turned up a few times. The chain couples TRBV11-2 to TRBJ2-7; no definite D call. CDR1 and CDR2 (germline): SGHAT, FQNNGV. Trimming took off 4 bases at V and 2 bases at J, with 12 bases between the two ends. The CDR3 spans 14 residues. The CDR3 DNA reads TGTGCCAGCAGCTCAGTACGGACGCCCTACGAGCAGTACTTC. Its translation: CASSSVRTPYEQYF.

This clonotype was detected only once. This chain links TRBV15 with TRBJ2-1; TRBD2 matches 9 bases. V was pared by 6 bases and J by 4 bases, with 10 bases of the junction left unmatched. Germline V gene sequence: CDR1 LNHNV, CDR2 YYDKDF (reference sequence). The CDR3 contains 16 residues. CDR3 sequence: CATSRSGGPSYNEQFF. In DNA form, the CDR3 reads TGTGCCACCAGTAGAAGCGGGGGGCCAAGTTACAATGAGCAGTTCTTC.

This clonotype has just a few counts. The rearrangement links TRBV5-1 to TRBJ2-7; possible D gene TRBD1, 6 bases. The CDR3 is made up of 13 amino acids. Trimming left V 4 bases short and J 3 bases short, with 11 bases between. Germline V gene sequence: CDR1 SGHRS, CDR2 YFSETQ. The CDR3 loop is CASSRTDHYEQYF. The CDR3 DNA sequence: TGCGCCAGCAGCAGGACAGATCACTACGAGCAGTACTTC.

The sample holds a few counts of this clonotype. J is TRBJ1-2 and V is TRBV6-1, with 8 bases fitting TRBD1. V dropped 4 bases and J dropped 8; count of bases not matched to a gene: 3. This CDR3 contains 12 residues. CDR1 is MNHNS, CDR2 SASEGT, per germline. DNA for the CDR3: TGTGCCAGCAGTGGGCCAGGGGGCGGCTACACCTTC. Its protein is CASSGPGGGYTF.

This clonotype occurred many times. The chain couples TRBV12-3 or TRBV12-4 to TRBJ2-7; 7 bases line up with TRBD1. This CDR3 contains 15 residues. V was pared by 5 bases and J by 2 bases, with 9 bases of the junction left unmatched. For the CDR3, the DNA is TGTGCCAGCAGTCTTCACACAGGGGCGCCCTACGAGCAGTACTTC. It translates to CASSLHTGAPYEQYF.